This TCR delta chain was documented in a study of γδ T cells in repeated Plasmodium falciparum infection. This clone occurred a few times. TCRdb's protein, taken from a much larger clone, differs from this DNA's translation at residue 16, likely owing to a read error; the protein displayed comes from the DNA. TCRdb called clones from the multiplex PCR reads again using CATT. Found here are about 89,000 delta-chain clones, under 1.5% of them singletons; the top ten hold under 9.5%. Unmatched junction bases numbered 28, after V lost 0 bases and J lost 1 base. CDR3 length: 24 amino acids. Germline loops: CDR1 GEAIGNYY, CDR2 EKD. Flow sorting of PBMC yielded separate Vgamma9/Vdelta2+ and Vdelta2-negative gammadelta T cell populations for bulk repertoire analysis.

The TCR was taken from a pool of human donors (malaria-infected and uninfected, not separated). The chain links TRDV2 to TRDJ1; TRDD3 matches 10 bases. The J gene, missing from TCRdb, was assigned here through DNA to germline matching. Material: gamma-delta T cells from blood. In DNA, the CDR3 is TGTGCCTGTGACACCGTCGGGTCTAACCGAGGACAGCACTGGGGGATGGGGTCCACCGATAAACTCATCTTT. The encoded protein is CACDTVGSNRGQHWGMGSTDKLIF.